Shown below are 25 T cell receptor beta chains from a single sample sequenced in a study of human thymus T cells. Resections that were taken during corrective heart surgery supplied the thymus tissue. The repertoire was sequenced with immunoSEQ multiplex PCR; TCRdb's copy has only in-frame clones and lacks some. The sample has some 130,000 clones; around 95% are singletons. The sequenced sample was thymus tissue. These TCRs come from a boy under two years old with a congenital heart defect but otherwise immunologically healthy.

This chain connects TRBV27 to TRBJ2-3; 11 positions match TRBD1. Trimming cost V 5 bases and J 7 bases; bases outside gene matches: 5. The CDR3 has 14 residues. Germline V gene lookup returns CDR1 MNHEY and CDR2 SMNVEV (reference sequence). The CDR3 loop is CASSPGQGVYTQYF. In DNA, the CDR3 is TGTGCCAGCAGTCCGGGACAGGGGGTCTATACGCAGTATTTT.

The CDR3 DNA sequence: TGTGCCAGCAGCTTAGGGTCAAAATTTAGCACAGATACGCAGTATTTT. Protein sequence: CASSLGSKFSTDTQYF. The chain couples TRBV13 to TRBJ2-3; D not resolved. The V gene lost 0 bases and the J gene lost 0 bases, with 10 bases spanning the gap. Germline loops: CDR1 PRHDT, CDR2 FYEKMQ (reference sequence). The CDR3 loop spans 16 amino acids. Full variable domain (remainder filled in from reference TRBV13 and TRBJ2-3): AAGVIQSPRHLIKEKRETATLKCYPIPRHDTVYWYQQGPGQDPQFLISFYEKMQSDKGSIPDRFSAQQFSDYHSELNMSSLELGDSALYFCASSLGSKFSTDTQYFGPGTRLTVL.

The CDR3 DNA reads as TGTGCCAGCAGAGGATTTGAAGCGGGACGACAGCCCCAGCATTTT. It yields the protein CASRGFEAGRQPQHF. The chain joins TRBV28 to TRBJ1-5, with D perhaps matching TRBD1 (5 bases). Trimming stripped 6 bases from V and 7 bases from J, with 19 bases between. CDR1 MDHEN and CDR2 SYDVKM come from the germline V gene. The CDR3 spans 15 residues.

The chain joins TRBV5-1 to TRBJ2-1, with TRBD2 matching over 9 bases. From germline, CDR1 is SGHRS and CDR2 YFSETQ. After removal of 4 bases from V and 1 base from J, the junction contained 9 bases not matched to a gene. The CDR3 runs to 17 residues. The CDR3: CASSPRGGAGSYNEQFF. The CDR3 nucleotides are TGCGCCAGCAGCCCCCGCGGGGGGGCTGGATCCTACAATGAGCAGTTCTTC.

This chain joins TRBV7-6 and TRBJ2-3; possibly TRBD2 for D (6 bases). The V end was cut by 1 base, the J end by 6 bases, with 20 bases between. The CDR3 consists of 17 residues. The germline CDR1 and CDR2 sequences are SGHVS and FNYEAQ. Written as DNA, the CDR3 is TGTGCCAGCAGCTTAGACGGGAGCGTCGGAGCTTTGGATACGCAGTATTTT. Amino acid sequence: CASSLDGSVGALDTQYF. The complete variable domain, with remaining parts taken from reference TRBV7-6 and TRBJ2-3, reads GAGVSQSPRYKVTKRGQDVALRCDPISGHVSLYWYRQALGQGPEFLTYFNYEAQQDKSGLPNDRFSAERPEGSISTLTIQRTEQRDSAMYRCASSLDGSVGALDTQYFGPGTRLTVL.

This chain uses TRBV5-1 with TRBJ1-5; 7 nucleotides agree with TRBD1. CDR1 is SGHRS and CDR2 is YFSETQ in the germline V gene. The CDR3 is 14 amino acids. V lost 4 bases, J lost 2 bases, and 3 bases stayed unmatched. CDR3 region: CASSPGQGNQPQHF. As DNA, the CDR3 is TGCGCCAGCAGCCCCGGACAGGGCAATCAGCCCCAGCATTTT.

The chain couples TRBV7-2 to TRBJ1-1, with TRBD1 as a possible D gene (6 bases). V was cut by 3 bases and J by 4 bases, with 12 bases left in between. The length of the CDR3 is 14 residues. Germline assignment: CDR1 SGHTA and CDR2 FQGNSA. This CDR3 is CASSFTGLGTEAFF. The CDR3 coding sequence is TGTGCCAGCAGCTTTACAGGGCTGGGCACTGAAGCTTTCTTT.

The chain uses TRBV4-1 and TRBJ2-7; the D is unclear. From germline, CDR1 is MGHRA and CDR2 YSYEKL. The V end was cut by 1 base, the J end by 2 bases, with 15 bases between. The CDR3 spans 16 residues. In nucleotides, the CDR3 is TGCGCCAGCAGCCAAGTGTTGAGGACGGATACCTACGAGCAGTACTTC. It codes for CASSQVLRTDTYEQYF.

The chain recombines TRBV2 with TRBJ2-3; D ambiguous. Trimming took off 3 bases at V and 2 bases at J, with 15 bases between the two ends. Germline values: CDR1 SNHLY, CDR2 FYNNEI. This CDR3 spans 16 amino acids. The CDR3 here is CASSDLGRRHTDTQYF. In nucleotides, the CDR3 is TGTGCCAGCAGTGATTTAGGGCGCAGACACACAGATACGCAGTATTTT.

The gene calls are TRBV27 and TRBJ1-2, with D unresolved. Trimming cost V 0 bases and J 5 bases, with 13 bases left between them. CDR1 is MNHEY and CDR2 is SMNVEV in the germline V gene (reference sequence). There are 15 residues in the CDR3. The CDR3 protein is CASSLSTPAPYGYTF. In DNA, the CDR3 is TGTGCCAGCAGTTTATCCACACCCGCACCTTATGGCTACACCTTC.

This clone was counted once. The CDR3: CASSQEGGSYNSPLHF. The CDR3 DNA is TGCGCCAGCAGCCAAGAAGGGGGCTCCTATAATTCACCCCTCCACTTT. The chain links TRBV4-1 to TRBJ1-6, with D possibly matching TRBD1 (6 bases). The CDR3 covers 16 residues. In germline, CDR1 is MGHRA, CDR2 YSYEKL. The V and J ends lost 0 bases and 0 bases respectively, with 6 bases between them.

This clone was counted a single time. The chain has TRBV14 and TRBJ2-7, with 7 bases matching TRBD2. CDR1 SGHDN and CDR2 FVKESK come from the germline V gene. Unmatched junction bases numbered 16, after V lost 4 bases and J lost 7 bases. The CDR3 covers 16 residues. CDR3 sequence (DNA): TGTGCCAGCAGCCCCCGGGACTACTCCGCACAGATAGAGCAGTACTTC. Translated: CASSPRDYSAQIEQYF.

V gene TRBV4-2 combines with J gene TRBJ1-3, with 8 positions matching TRBD1. The V gene's germline CDR1 is LGHNA and CDR2 YNFKEQ. The CDR3 length is 16 residues. J was trimmed by 0 bases and V by 4 bases; bases with no gene match: 5. CDR3 in amino acids: CASSRARGHSGNTIYF. The CDR3 nucleotides are TGTGCCAGCAGCCGGGCCAGGGGGCACTCTGGAAACACCATATATTTT.

The CDR3 sequence: CASSAGCTGGNGYTF. The CDR3 bases are TGTGCCAGCAGTGCGGGATGCACAGGGGGGAATGGCTACACCTTC. V usage is TRBV6-1 and J usage is TRBJ1-2; 8 nucleotides align to TRBD1. V trimming: 4 bases; J trimming: 6 bases; junction bases outside the gene matches: 10. CDR3 length: 15 residues. Germline lookup yields CDR1 MNHNS and CDR2 SASEGT.

The CDR3 region is CASSLVGGGYTF. The CDR3 DNA follows: TGTGCCAGCAGCTTAGTAGGGGGTGGCTACACCTTC. The V and J genes are TRBV7-2 and TRBJ1-2, with a possible D match to TRBD1 (6 bases). V lost 1 base to trimming and J lost 7 bases, with 7 bases between them. This CDR3 is 12 amino acids long. Per the germline V gene, CDR1 is SGHTA and CDR2 is FQGNSA.

This chain links TRBV19 with TRBJ2-7, with no clear D. V was pared by 5 bases and J by 1 base, with 9 bases between. Germline V CDR1 and CDR2: LNHDA, SQIVND (reference sequence). The CDR3 runs 13 residues. This chain's CDR3 is CASSDPSSYEQYF. Here the CDR3 DNA reads TGTGCCAGTAGTGACCCATCTTCCTACGAGCAGTACTTC.

V usage is TRBV4-3 and J usage is TRBJ2-3; D might be TRBD1 or TRBD2, each matching 6 bases. Trimming took 0 bases from V and 2 from J, leaving 15 bases between them. This CDR3 spans 17 amino acids. The V gene's germline CDR1 is LGHNA and CDR2 YSLEER. This chain's CDR3 is CASSQDKEGDPTDTQYF. CDR3 sequence (DNA): TGCGCCAGCAGCCAAGATAAGGAGGGGGACCCCACAGATACGCAGTATTTT.

The chain links TRBV6-5 to TRBJ2-3; unclear D gene. The CDR3 extends over 14 amino acids. The V and J ends lost 6 bases and 0 bases respectively, with 10 bases between them. Germline assignment: CDR1 MNHEY and CDR2 SVGAGI. In DNA form, the CDR3 reads TGTGCCAGCAGCGCGCTGTCTAGCACAGATACGCAGTATTTT. Translating gives CASSALSSTDTQYF.

The V and J genes are TRBV6-1 and TRBJ1-2, with D tentatively TRBD1 (5 bases). The CDR3 extends over 15 amino acids. CDR1 and CDR2 (germline): MNHNS, SASEGT. Between the trimmed V and J ends, which lost 1 base and 6 bases, there was a span of 15 bases. CDR3: CASSEGRVIPDGYTF. DNA for the CDR3: TGTGCCAGCAGTGAAGGCAGGGTTATACCTGATGGCTACACCTTC.

V is TRBV2 and J is TRBJ1-1; possible D gene TRBD1, 5 bases. Trimming shortened V by 5 bases and J by 1 base, and 14 bases separated the two germline ends. Looked up from germline, CDR1 is SNHLY and CDR2 is FYNNEI. The CDR3 sequence is 15 residues long. This chain's CDR3 is CASSPTGEGNTEAFF. The CDR3 bases are TGTGCCAGCAGTCCCACAGGTGAGGGGAACACTGAAGCTTTCTTT.

The rearrangement uses TRBV5-4 and TRBJ2-7; TRBD2 matches 7 bases. The CDR3 spans 15 residues. Germline V gene data show CDR1 as SGHNT and CDR2 as YYREEE (reference sequence). The V gene end was trimmed by 1 base and the J gene end by 4 bases; junction bases not matched to a gene: 8. The CDR3 loop reads CASSLSGSGVYEQYF. In nucleotides, the CDR3 is TGTGCCAGCAGCTTGTCCGGGAGCGGGGTTTACGAGCAGTACTTC.

This CDR3 reads CASSLAQRGSYEQYF. In DNA, the CDR3 is TGCGCCAGCAGCTTGGCCCAGCGGGGATCCTACGAGCAGTACTTC. This chain uses TRBV5-1 with TRBJ2-7; 7 bases match TRBD2. This CDR3 is built from 15 residues. Germline loops: CDR1 SGHRS, CDR2 YFSETQ. J lost 1 base, V lost 0 bases, and 4 bases had no gene match.

This chain connects TRBV9 to TRBJ2-7, with D tentatively TRBD1 (5 bases). Germline-derived CDR1 and CDR2 are SGDLS and YYNGEE. V lost 3 bases and J lost 0, with 22 bases in between. The CDR3 is made up of 18 amino acids. The DNA of the CDR3 is TGTGCCAGCAGCGCGTCCCCTCACCCCCTCAGGGTCTCCTACGAGCAGTACTTC. It specifies CASSASPHPLRVSYEQYF.

The CDR3 DNA reads as TGTGCCAGCAGCTTAGCCCTAGCGGGGGGGGATGAGCAGTTCTTC. Its translation is CASSLALAGGDEQFF. The chain employs TRBV7-2 and TRBJ2-1; 12 nucleotides line up with TRBD2. The CDR3 is 15 amino acids. CDR1 is SGHTA and CDR2 is FQGNSA in the germline V gene. J lost 8 bases, V lost 0 bases, and 2 bases had no gene match. The full variable domain, rest sourced from reference TRBV7-2 and TRBJ2-1, is GAGVSQSPSNKVTEKGKDVELRCDPISGHTALYWYRQSLGQGLEFLIYFQGNSAPDKSGLPSDRFSAERTGGSVSTLTIQRTQQEDSAVYLCASSLALAGGDEQFFGPGTRLTVL.

The chain uses TRBV19 and TRBJ1-4; tentative D call: TRBD1 (6 bases). The CDR3 extends over 15 amino acids. Germline CDR1 is LNHDA and CDR2 is SQIVND (reference sequence). The V gene lost 5 bases and the J gene lost 0 bases, with 10 bases spanning the gap. CDR3 amino acids: CASSDRPSTNEKLFF. In nucleotides, the CDR3 is TGTGCCAGTAGTGACAGGCCTTCAACTAATGAAAAACTGTTTTTT.